Following are 21 T cell receptor beta chains from one sample sequenced in a study of T cell responses to AZD1222 COVID-19 vaccine. TCRdb's copy holds only in-frame clones and misses some; the assay was immunoSEQ multiplex PCR. The table includes about 150,000 clones, more than 75% detected once. Sample: peripheral blood, taken 28 days after the second AZD1222 dose. All receptors derive from an adult who received the AZD1222 COVID-19 vaccine.

The V gene is TRBV27, the J gene TRBJ2-3; 9 bases line up with TRBD1. Germline V gene data show CDR1 as MNHEY and CDR2 as SMNVEV (reference sequence). V shed 6 bases, J shed 4 bases, and the junction held 11 bases outside the gene matches. The CDR3 contains 16 residues. CDR3 coding DNA: TGTGCCAGCAGGCCGGGACAGGGATTCATTGCAGATACGCAGTATTTT. Translated, it gives CASRPGQGFIADTQYF.

The chain has TRBV4-3 and TRBJ1-5, with a weak D call TRBD1 (6 bases). CDR3 length equals 14 residues. The germline gives CDR1 LGHNA, CDR2 YSLEER. Deletions cut 0 bases from V and 7 bases from J, with 10 bases between. CDR3: CASSQDRQAQPQHF. The DNA for the CDR3 is TGCGCCAGCAGCCAAGATCGACAGGCCCAGCCCCAGCATTTT.

The rearrangement joins TRBV2 to TRBJ2-1, with D unclear. Trimming took 2 bases from V and 10 from J, leaving 9 bases between them. CDR3 size: 12 residues. Germline CDR1 reads SNHLY; CDR2 reads FYNNEI. The CDR3 bases are TGTGCCAGCAGTGAACCATCCAGGGAGCAGTTCTTC. This gives the protein CASSEPSREQFF.

Comment on this clone: At one of its ends the junction is not consistent with the germline gene, which may arise from a read error. The chain has TRBV6-1 and TRBJ2-7; D possibly corresponds to TRBD1 (5 bases). The CDR3 covers 12 residues. The germline V gene encodes CDR1 MNHNS and CDR2 SASEGT. The CDR3 nucleotides read TGTGCCAGCAGGGAAGGGGTTCGCGAGCAGTACTTC. Encoded protein: CASREGVREQYF.

This clone was seen only once. This chain connects TRBV5-4 to TRBJ2-7, with 9 bases identical to TRBD2. V was clipped by 4 bases and J by 3 bases; unmatched bases: 8. The germline V gene encodes CDR1 SGHNT and CDR2 YYREEE (reference sequence). This CDR3 comprises 15 residues. This chain's CDR3 is CASSTRGSGSYEQYF. The CDR3, as DNA: TGTGCCAGCAGCACCCGGGGTAGCGGGAGCTACGAGCAGTACTTC.

CDR3 residues: CASKSWGYYGYTF. The CDR3 DNA follows: TGTGCCAGCAAGTCATGGGGATACTATGGCTACACCTTC. The V gene is TRBV6-5, the J gene TRBJ1-2, with D uncertain. With 7 bases removed from V and 3 bases from J, the gap between germline ends came to 12 bases. The CDR3 totals 13 residues. CDR1 and CDR2 (germline): MNHEY, SVGAGI.

This clone has just a few counts. This chain links TRBV6-2 or TRBV6-3 with TRBJ2-7; D ambiguous. Germline CDR1 is MNHEY and CDR2 is SVGEGT. Deletions cut 4 bases from V and 2 bases from J, with 9 bases between. CDR3 length: 13 amino acids. CDR3 DNA: TGTGCCAGCAGTTTCCCTTCCCCCTACGAGCAGTACTTC. Amino acids: CASSFPSPYEQYF.

The rearrangement joins TRBV9 to TRBJ1-2; TRBD1 agrees at 11 bases. Trimming cost V 4 bases and J 6 bases; bases outside gene matches: 2. In germline, CDR1 is SGDLS, CDR2 YYNGEE. The CDR3 has 13 amino acids. The CDR3 DNA is TGTGCCAGCAGCCGGGACAGGGGGGATGGCTACACCTTC. Its translation is CASSRDRGDGYTF.

This chain connects TRBV6-1 to TRBJ2-4; 7 bases are a match to TRBD1. With 2 bases clipped from V and 7 bases from J, the junction kept 14 bases outside the gene matches. There are 17 residues in the CDR3. CDR1 and CDR2 (germline): MNHNS, SASEGT. The CDR3 here is CASSESSSSTGSNIQYF. DNA for the CDR3: TGTGCCAGCAGTGAATCATCTTCTTCGACAGGGAGCAACATTCAGTACTTC.

The rearrangement links TRBV18 to TRBJ2-3; TRBD2 aligns across 12 bases. Germline lookup yields CDR1 KGHSH and CDR2 LQKENI. This CDR3 spans 17 amino acids. Losses at the gene ends were 0 bases for V and 3 bases for J; bases not matched to a gene: 4. The CDR3 sequence: CASSPPLLAGGTDTQYF. CDR3 DNA: TGTGCCAGCTCACCACCCCTACTAGCGGGAGGAACAGATACGCAGTATTTT.

The V call is TRBV27, the J call TRBJ2-6, with D possibly matching TRBD1 (6 bases). Germline CDR1 MNHEY, CDR2 SMNVEV (reference sequence). V was clipped by 2 bases and J by 0 bases, with 11 bases between them. This CDR3 region has 17 residues. The CDR3 DNA follows: TGTGCCAGCAGTTTAGGACAGCCTCACTCTGGGGCCAACGTCCTGACTTTC. Translation: CASSLGQPHSGANVLTF.

The chain uses TRBV5-1 and TRBJ2-1; TRBD1 matches at 8 bases. Per the germline V gene, CDR1 is SGHRS and CDR2 is YFSETQ. This CDR3 is built from 17 residues. Unmatched junction bases numbered 7, after V lost 0 bases and J lost 2 bases. The CDR3 DNA reads TGCGCCAGCAGCTTGGGGGATCCGGGACAGGCCTACAATGAGCAGTTCTTC. Its translation: CASSLGDPGQAYNEQFF.

The rearrangement links TRBV9 to TRBJ1-2; D may be TRBD1 (5 bases). The CDR3 spans 14 residues. Germline CDR1 and CDR2: SGDLS and YYNGEE. Between the trimmed V and J ends, which lost 7 bases and 0 bases, there was a span of 13 bases. The CDR3 spells CASGQGGPNYGYTF. The CDR3 DNA follows: TGTGCCAGCGGCCAGGGAGGGCCTAACTATGGCTACACCTTC.

V and J are TRBV11-2 and TRBJ1-5; TRBD1 agrees at 7 bases. Trimming cost V 5 bases and J 4 bases; bases outside gene matches: 8. Germline CDR1 and CDR2: SGHAT and FQNNGV. The CDR3 loop spans 15 amino acids. CDR3 sequence: CASSPGAGGNQPQHF. As DNA, the CDR3 is TGTGCCAGCAGCCCCGGGGCAGGGGGGAATCAGCCCCAGCATTTT.

The chain has TRBV5-6 and TRBJ1-3; 9 nucleotides match TRBD1. Germline V lookup: CDR1 SGHDT, CDR2 YYEEEE. Trimming took 1 base from V and 2 from J; bases not matched to a gene: 7. The CDR3 has 17 residues. The CDR3 sequence: CASSLTGTGMTGNTIYF. The CDR3, as DNA: TGTGCCAGCAGCTTGACCGGGACAGGGATGACTGGAAACACCATATATTTT.

The chain has TRBV28 and TRBJ1-5; TRBD1 might be the D (5 bases). This CDR3 region has 13 residues. Germline assignment: CDR1 MDHEN and CDR2 SYDVKM. V lost 7 bases and J lost 6, with 13 bases in between. The CDR3 nucleotides are TGTGCCAGCATCGGGGCCGCAGGTCAGCCCCAGCATTTT. Translated: CASIGAAGQPQHF.

The chain carries TRBV4-1 and TRBJ2-1; TRBD2 is a possible D gene (6 bases). The germline CDR1 and CDR2 sequences are MGHRA and YSYEKL. The CDR3 runs 15 residues. Trimming shortened V by 0 bases and J by 6 bases, and 12 bases separated the two germline ends. In DNA, the CDR3 is TGCGCCAGCAGCCAAGATCCGGGGAGGCTCAATGAGCAGTTCTTC. This translates into CASSQDPGRLNEQFF.

The chain is built from TRBV6-5 and TRBJ1-1; a weak D match, TRBD1 (5 bases). Trimming shortened V by 0 bases and J by 4 bases, and 12 bases separated the two germline ends. The CDR3 contains 15 residues. The germline V gene has CDR1 MNHEY and CDR2 SVGAGI. The CDR3 region has the DNA TGTGCCAGCAGTTACTCCCGGACCGGGGGCACTGAAGCTTTCTTT. Its protein is CASSYSRTGGTEAFF.

The V and J genes are TRBV18 and TRBJ2-2; D uncertain. This CDR3 spans 14 amino acids. V was trimmed by 0 bases and J by 7 bases, leaving 9 bases between them. CDR1 and CDR2 from the germline V gene are KGHSH and LQKENI. The CDR3: CASSPPGRSGELFF. CDR3 DNA sequence: TGTGCCAGCTCACCACCCGGCAGAAGCGGGGAGCTGTTTTTT.

This CDR3 is CASSQDINEQFF. DNA of the CDR3: TGTGCCAGCAGCCAAGATATTAATGAGCAGTTCTTC. This sequence joins TRBV3-1 (or the pseudogene TRBV3-2) and TRBJ2-1; the D is unclear. CDR3 size: 12 residues. The germline gives CDR1 LGHDT, CDR2 YNNKEL (reference sequence). Deletions cut 0 bases from V and 7 bases from J, with 4 bases between.

This chain links TRBV9 with TRBJ1-2; D is unclear. The CDR3 sequence is 14 residues long. The germline gives CDR1 SGDLS, CDR2 YYNGEE. V lost 3 bases and J lost 1, with 10 bases in between. CDR3 DNA sequence: TGTGCCAGCAGCGGCGACGGAAATAACTATGGCTACACCTTC. It is translated as CASSGDGNNYGYTF. The variable domain in full, completed from reference TRBV9 and TRBJ1-2, reads DSGVTQTPKHLITATGQRVTLRCSPRSGDLSVYWYQQSLDQGLQFLIQYYNGEERAKGNILERFSAQQFPDLHSELNLSSLELGDSALYFCASSGDGNNYGYTFGSGTRLTVV.